This T cell receptor (beta chain) stems from a study of blood T cell repertoires in COVID-19. Study-level information: Spain, Italy and the United States supplied samples that represented acute and convalescent COVID-19. T cells, B-cell-depleted T cells, or PBMCs supplied cDNA or gDNA.

Original analysis: Amplification with reference gene primers provided the estimates of nucleated cell counts. TCRdb's copy holds only in-frame clones and misses some; the assay was immunoSEQ multiplex PCR. V, J and clone size derive from that table, while D and trimming were established from the DNA sequence. The sample gives about 39,000 clones, roughly 85% of which show up once; approximately 9.1% is in the top ten. This clone was seen a few times. This sequence was found in a human donor in a cohort sampled during active COVID-19. Material: peripheral blood.

The CDR3 coding sequence is TGTGCCTTTCAACCGGGATCTCGGGACGAGCAGTACTTC. Its translation: CAFQPGSRDEQYF. The genes are TRBV30 and TRBJ2-7; perhaps TRBD2 as D (5 bases). The CDR3 is 13 amino acids. Germline V lookup: CDR1 GTSNPN, CDR2 SVGIG (reference sequence). V was pared by 7 bases and J by 5 bases, with 18 bases between.